Included here is one T cell receptor (beta chain) sequence, with context. This entry belongs to a study of blood T cell repertoires in COVID-19. About the study: In each case, the material was cDNA or gDNA derived from T cells, B-cell-depleted T cells, or PBMCs.

Trimming took off 8 bases at V and 4 bases at J, with 11 bases between the two ends. Germline lookup yields CDR1 SNHLY and CDR2 FYNNEI. The CDR3 length is 12 residues. Method: immunoSEQ multiplex PCR; TCRdb's copy keeps in-frame clones and lacks some. This table has a few hundred thousand clones, about 89% appearing once. The receptor's source is a man between 35 and 55 years old with acute or convalescent COVID-19. Sequenced: peripheral blood. J is TRBJ1-2 and V is TRBV2; D is uncertain. CDR3 nucleotide sequence: TGTGCCAGCGCCCAAGGCGGCTATGGCTACACCTTC. This translates into CASAQGGYGYTF.